This is a list of T cell receptor beta chains from one sample in a study of graft-versus-host responses after intestinal transplantation. Sequenced by immunoSEQ multiplex PCR; TCRdb stores in-frame clones only, minus some. The table records about 120,000 clones, over 75% of them present only once. These receptors' antigens are unknown. This specimen consisted of unstimulated CD4+ T cells sorted from spleen or lymph node cells, obtained before intestinal transplant. The receptors were sampled from a human donor who received an intestinal transplant. Both conserved end residues are part of each CDR3. The D gene is left open where the match is weak. Clone size is not always given. Where it is, it says once, few, many or a class for expanded clones.

>NA|TRBV18|TRBJ2-7|NA
CASSPPGGYEQYF
TGTGCCAGCTCACCACCAGGGGGCTACGAGCAGTACTTC
>TRBD1|TRBV6-5|TRBJ1-1|NA
CASSRGQGEAFF
TGTGCCAGCAGCCGAGGACAGGGCGAGGCTTTCTTT
>NA|TRBV7-2|TRBJ1-5|NA
CASSSGGSQGNQPQHF
TGTGCCAGCAGCTCGGGGGGATCCCAGGGCAATCAGCCCCAGCATTTT
>TRBD1|TRBV14|TRBJ1-1|NA
CASSQLRDRGLFEAFF
TGTGCCAGCAGCCAGCTTCGGGACAGGGGGCTCTTTGAGGCTTTCTTT
>NA|TRBV2|TRBJ2-1|NA
CASAGYRAGHNEQFF
TGTGCCAGCGCGGGTTACAGGGCCGGCCACAATGAGCAGTTCTTC
>TRBD1|TRBV12-5|TRBJ2-7|NA
CASGHRDSASYEQYF
TGTGCTAGTGGCCACCGGGACAGTGCCTCCTACGAGCAGTACTTC
>TRBD1|TRBV7-6|TRBJ2-6|NA
CASSWGQGFSGANVLTF
TGTGCCAGCAGCTGGGGACAGGGCTTCTCTGGGGCCAACGTCCTGACTTTC
>TRBD1|TRBV11-2|TRBJ2-7|NA
CASRGQGYHEQYF
TGTGCCAGCAGAGGACAGGGGTATCACGAGCAGTACTTC
>NA|TRBV27|TRBJ2-1|NA
CASSPGGNEQFF
TGTGCCAGCAGTCCAGGGGGGAATGAGCAGTTCTTC
>NA|TRBV6-5|TRBJ1-1|NA
CASSYTGGNTEAFF
TGTGCCAGCAGTTACACGGGAGGGAACACTGAAGCTTTCTTT
>TRBD1|TRBV5-4|TRBJ1-4|few
CASSFRDRGEKLFF
TGTGCCAGCAGCTTCCGGGACAGGGGTGAAAAACTGTTTTTT
>NA|TRBV4-2|TRBJ2-7|NA
CASSSVTGLYEQYF
TGTGCCAGCAGCTCCGTGACAGGCCTCTACGAGCAGTACTTC
>TRBD1|TRBV11-2|TRBJ2-7|NA
CASSLDLGQAYEQYF
TGTGCCAGCAGCTTAGATTTGGGACAGGCCTACGAGCAGTACTTC
>TRBD1|TRBV7-9|TRBJ2-3|NA
CASSLDRRQDTQYF
TGTGCCAGCAGCTTGGACAGGAGGCAGGATACGCAGTATTTT
>TRBD1|TRBV9|TRBJ2-1|NA
CASSVASGQGYNEQFF
TGTGCCAGCAGCGTAGCTTCTGGACAGGGATACAATGAGCAGTTCTTC
>NA|TRBV6-1|TRBJ1-2|NA
CASSEDRLRFYGYTF
TGTGCCAGCAGTGAAGACAGGCTAAGGTTTTATGGCTACACCTTC
>TRBD2|TRBV9|TRBJ2-3|NA
CASSRRLAGGQTDTQYF
TGTGCCAGCAGCCGCCGACTAGCGGGGGGGCAAACAGATACGCAGTATTTT
>NA|TRBV25-1|TRBJ2-3|once
CASSWAADTQYF
TGTGCCAGCAGTTGGGCAGCAGATACGCAGTATTTT
>TRBD1|TRBV7-2|TRBJ1-4|NA
CASSSQGTNEKLFF
TGTGCCAGCAGCTCACAGGGGACTAATGAAAAACTGTTTTTT
>NA|TRBV5-4|TRBJ2-1|few
CASSLVGVLYNEQFF
TGTGCCAGCAGCTTGGTCGGAGTCCTTTACAATGAGCAGTTCTTC
>TRBD2|TRBV5-1|TRBJ2-5|NA
CASSFLGGTSRRETQYF
TGCGCCAGCAGCTTTTTGGGGGGGACCTCAAGGCGAGAGACCCAGTACTTC
>NA|TRBV5-5|TRBJ2-3|NA
CASSFNEPDTQYF
TGTGCCAGCAGCTTTAATGAGCCCGATACGCAGTATTTT
>NA|TRBV6-1|TRBJ2-7|NA
CASSDRAYEQYF
TGTGCCAGCAGTGACAGGGCCTACGAGCAGTACTTC
>NA|TRBV5-1|TRBJ2-5|NA
CASSLSEQETQYF
TGCGCCAGCAGCCTCAGCGAGCAAGAGACCCAGTACTTC
>NA|TRBV5-4|TRBJ2-7|NA
CASSLLRGEEQYF
TGTGCCAGCAGCTTATTACGGGGTGAAGAGCAGTACTTC
>TRBD1|TRBV5-5|TRBJ1-2|NA
CASSGTGDFYGYTF
TGTGCCAGCAGCGGGACAGGGGATTTCTATGGCTACACCTTC
>NA|TRBV7-9|TRBJ2-5|NA
CASSLEFGETQYF
TGTGCCAGCAGCTTAGAGTTCGGGGAGACCCAGTACTTC
>TRBD1|TRBV5-6|TRBJ1-1|NA
CAQDRDDTEAFF
TGTGCGCAGGACAGGGACGACACTGAAGCTTTCTTT
>TRBD2|TRBV19|TRBJ2-1|NA
CASSSSGGALYNEQFF
TGTGCCAGTAGTTCTAGCGGGGGGGCTCTCTACAATGAGCAGTTCTTC
>NA|TRBV2|TRBJ2-7|NA
CASSDYHGNYEQYF
TGTGCCAGCAGTGATTATCACGGGAACTACGAGCAGTACTTC
>TRBD1|TRBV6-6|TRBJ1-1|NA
CASSYSGQGAVDAFF
TGTGCCAGCAGTTACTCCGGCCAGGGGGCGGTCGACGCTTTCTTT
>TRBD2|TRBV29-1|TRBJ2-3|NA
CSVARLAGGRDTQYF
TGCAGCGTAGCACGACTAGCGGGAGGGAGGGATACGCAGTATTTT
>NA|TRBV2|TRBJ1-5|NA
CASSEGRGSNQPQHF
TGTGCCAGCAGTGAAGGCAGGGGAAGCAATCAGCCCCAGCATTTT
>NA|TRBV19|TRBJ2-5|NA
CASSIRGETQYF
TGTGCCAGTAGTATTAGGGGAGAGACCCAGTACTTC
>TRBD2|TRBV28|TRBJ2-1|NA
CASSTASGNNEQFF
TGTGCCAGCAGTACAGCTAGCGGGAACAATGAGCAGTTCTTC
>TRBD1|TRBV27|TRBJ1-3|NA
CASSLSRGRRDTIYF
TGTGCCAGCAGTTTATCCAGGGGGCGAAGGGACACCATATATTTT
>TRBD1|TRBV5-6|TRBJ1-2|few
CASSLRQGWYGYTF
TGTGCCAGCAGCTTAAGACAGGGGTGGTATGGCTACACCTTC
>TRBD2|TRBV7-3|TRBJ2-1|NA
CASSPGGAGAYNEQFF
TGTGCCAGCAGCCCCGGGGGTGCGGGAGCGTACAATGAGCAGTTCTTC
>NA|TRBV5-6|TRBJ2-2|NA
CASSSDRYTGELFF
TGTGCCAGCAGCTCTGACAGGTACACCGGGGAGCTGTTTTTT
>TRBD2|TRBV6-1|TRBJ2-7|NA
CASSVLAGLDEQYF
TGTGCCAGCAGTGTACTAGCGGGCCTTGACGAGCAGTACTTC
>NA|TRBV28|TRBJ2-7|NA
CASSQGGLPYEQYF
TGTGCCAGCAGCCAAGGGGGATTGCCCTACGAGCAGTACTTC
>NA|TRBV28|TRBJ2-2|NA
CASSRLTPLFF
TGTGCCAGCAGCCGACTGACTCCGCTGTTTTTT